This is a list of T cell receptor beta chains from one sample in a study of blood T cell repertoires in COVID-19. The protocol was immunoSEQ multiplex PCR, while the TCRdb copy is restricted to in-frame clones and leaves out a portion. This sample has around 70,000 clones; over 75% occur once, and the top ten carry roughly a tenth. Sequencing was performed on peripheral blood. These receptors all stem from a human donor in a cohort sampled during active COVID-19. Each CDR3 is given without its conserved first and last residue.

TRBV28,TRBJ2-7,ASPPGLAVPVTGYEQY
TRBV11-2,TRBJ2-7,ASSYGIDEQY
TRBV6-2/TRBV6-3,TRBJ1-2,ASSYSIRDRGPGYT
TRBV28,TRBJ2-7,ASSLGTRYEQY
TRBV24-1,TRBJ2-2,ATSDPISSGGRDTGELF
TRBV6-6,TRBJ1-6,ASSPPGRTYRSSYNSPLH
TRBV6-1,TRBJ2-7,ASSDRGPYEQY
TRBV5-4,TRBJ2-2,ASSSFANTGELF
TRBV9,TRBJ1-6,ASTQGTGRSPLH
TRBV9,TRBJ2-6,ASSVGGTTGANVLT
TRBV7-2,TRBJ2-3,ASSKGAGAGTQY